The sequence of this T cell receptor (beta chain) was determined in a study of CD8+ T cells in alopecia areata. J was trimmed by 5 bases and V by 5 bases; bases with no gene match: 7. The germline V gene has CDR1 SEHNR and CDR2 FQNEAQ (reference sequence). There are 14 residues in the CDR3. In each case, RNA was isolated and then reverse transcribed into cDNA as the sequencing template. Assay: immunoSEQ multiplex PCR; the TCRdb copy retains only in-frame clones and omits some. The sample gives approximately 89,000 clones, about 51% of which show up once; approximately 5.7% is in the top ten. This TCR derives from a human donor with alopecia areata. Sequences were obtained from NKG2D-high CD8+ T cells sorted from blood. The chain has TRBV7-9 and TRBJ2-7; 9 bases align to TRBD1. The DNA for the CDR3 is TGTGCCAGCAGCGTAGGAGGGACAGGGAACGAGCAGTACTTC. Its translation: CASSVGGTGNEQYF. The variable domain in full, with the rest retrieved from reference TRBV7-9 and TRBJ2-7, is DTGVSQNPRHKITKRGQNVTFRCDPISEHNRLYWYRQTLGQGPEFLTYFQNEAQLEKSRLLSDRFSAERPKGSFSTLEIQRTEQGDSAMYLCASSVGGTGNEQYFGPGTRLTVT.